This T cell receptor (beta chain) was retrieved from a study of T-cell memory formation after mild COVID-19. The V gene's germline CDR1 is ENHRY and CDR2 SYGVKD. The CDR3 runs to 13 residues. Trimming pared 5 bases from V and 4 bases from J, leaving 9 bases between. TCRdb reprocessed the 5' RACE reads with MiXCR, giving one entry per CDR3 protein. The table records about 560,000 distinct CDR3 sequences, less than 25% of them present only once. This clonotype was obtained from an adult woman who had mild COVID-19 (a few samples of this study predate the infection). Cell type and time point are not known. The sequenced sample consisted of PBMCs or a T cell subset sorted from them (not recorded which). The chain combines TRBV10-3 with TRBJ2-1; possible D gene TRBD1, 6 bases. The CDR3 nucleotides read TGTGCCATCAGTAGGGACAATTACAATGAGCAGTTCTTC. This codes for CAISRDNYNEQFF.